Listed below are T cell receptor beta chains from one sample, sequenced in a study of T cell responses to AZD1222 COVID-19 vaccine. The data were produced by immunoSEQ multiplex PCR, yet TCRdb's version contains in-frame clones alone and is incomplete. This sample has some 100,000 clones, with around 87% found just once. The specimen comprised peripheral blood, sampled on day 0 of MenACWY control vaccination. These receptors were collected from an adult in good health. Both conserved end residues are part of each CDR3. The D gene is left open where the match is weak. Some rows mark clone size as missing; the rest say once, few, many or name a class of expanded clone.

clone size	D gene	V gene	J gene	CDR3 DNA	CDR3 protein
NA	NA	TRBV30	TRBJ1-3	TGTGCCTGGAGTGTCCGATGGGGAACCCCCATATATTTT	CAWSVRWGTPIYF
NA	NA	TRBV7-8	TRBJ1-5	TGTGCCAGCAGCCCCTGGAAGACCAATCAGCCCCAGCATTTT	CASSPWKTNQPQHF
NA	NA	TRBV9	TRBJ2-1	TGTGCCAGCAGCCCGAGGGCGGCTAGGGCAGATGAGCAGTTCTTC	CASSPRAARADEQFF
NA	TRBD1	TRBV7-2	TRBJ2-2	TGTGCCAGCAGGACCACAGGGGGCGACGTGATCGAGCTGTTTTTT	CASRTTGGDVIELFF
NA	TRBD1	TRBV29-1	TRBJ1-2	TGCAGCGTCGACTTTCCGGGACAGATCTATGGCTACACCTTC	CSVDFPGQIYGYTF
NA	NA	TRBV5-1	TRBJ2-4	TGCGCCAGCAGCTCCCTCGAGACTTTAGAAGCCAAAAACATTCAGTACTTC	CASSSLETLEAKNIQYF
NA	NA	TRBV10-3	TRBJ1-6	TGTGCCATCAGTGAGGGCAATAATTCACCCCTCCACTTT	CAISEGNNSPLHF
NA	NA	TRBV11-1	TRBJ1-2	TGTGCCAGCAGCTTACAGGGTTTTGGCTACACCTTC	CASSLQGFGYTF
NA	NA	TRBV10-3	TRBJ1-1	TGTGCCATCAGAGGCCTACAGGACACTGAAGCTTTCTTT	CAIRGLQDTEAFF
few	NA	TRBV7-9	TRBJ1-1	TGTGCCAGCAGCTTAGGGGGGGAAGCTTTCTTT	CASSLGGEAFF
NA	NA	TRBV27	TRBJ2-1	TGTGCCAGCTCCACAGGAGGGAATGAGCAGTTCTTC	CASSTGGNEQFF
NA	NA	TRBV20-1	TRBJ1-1	TGCAGTGCTTTCTACAACACTGAAGCTTTCTTT	CSAFYNTEAFF
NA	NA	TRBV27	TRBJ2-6	TGTGCCAGCAGTTTGGGGCCGCCCTCTGGGGCCAACGTCCTGACTTTC	CASSLGPPSGANVLTF
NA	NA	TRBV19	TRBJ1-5	TGTGCCAGTCTTGGACAGTTCAATAGCAATCAGCCCCAGCATTTT	CASLGQFNSNQPQHF
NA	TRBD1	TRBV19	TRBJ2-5	TGTGCCAGTAGTACACAGGGGCCCCGGGAGACCCAGTACTTC	CASSTQGPRETQYF
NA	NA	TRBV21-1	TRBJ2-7	TGTGCCAGCAGCAGACGACGGAACTCCTACGAGCAGTACTTC	CASSRRRNSYEQYF
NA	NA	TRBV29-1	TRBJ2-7	TGCAGCGTTGAAGGGCAGGGCGGCGAGCAGTACTTC	CSVEGQGGEQYF
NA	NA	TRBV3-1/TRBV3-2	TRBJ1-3	TGTGCCAGCAGCAGGACTGGGGCCGGAAACACCATATATTTT	CASSRTGAGNTIYF